The source of this TCR beta chain is a study of early T cells in non-severe SARS-CoV-2 infection. Per the germline V gene, CDR1 is SQVTM and CDR2 is ANQGSEA. The trim removed 5 bases at V and 7 bases at J, leaving 8 bases unmatched. The CDR3 covers 13 residues. This clonotype was recorded a few times. The protocol attached unique molecular identifiers to individual cDNA molecules. Each CDR3 protein gets one entry after TCRdb re-called the 5' RACE reads with MiXCR. The table has 70,000 to 85,000 distinct CDR3 sequences, about 12% seen once. V is TRBV29-1 and J is TRBJ2-7; TRBD1 matches 10 bases. The sample taken for sequencing was whole blood. This receptor was obtained from an adult who was a healthcare worker with PCR-confirmed SARS-CoV-2 infection or an uninfected control (not recorded which). For the CDR3, the DNA is TGCAGCGTTCGGACAGGGGGTTTCGGGGAGCAGTACTTC. Amino acid sequence: CSVRTGGFGEQYF.